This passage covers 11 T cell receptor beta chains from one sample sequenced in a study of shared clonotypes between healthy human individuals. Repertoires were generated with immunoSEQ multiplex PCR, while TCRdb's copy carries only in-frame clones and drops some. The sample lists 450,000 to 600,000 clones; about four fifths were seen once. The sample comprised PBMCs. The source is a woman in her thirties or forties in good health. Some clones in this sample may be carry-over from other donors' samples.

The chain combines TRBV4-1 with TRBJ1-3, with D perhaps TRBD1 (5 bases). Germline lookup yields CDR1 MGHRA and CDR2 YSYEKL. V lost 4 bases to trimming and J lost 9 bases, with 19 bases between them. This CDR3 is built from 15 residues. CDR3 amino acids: CASSPGSWLGGTIYF. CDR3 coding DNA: TGCGCCAGCAGCCCAGGGTCCTGGTTGGGCGGCACCATATATTTT.

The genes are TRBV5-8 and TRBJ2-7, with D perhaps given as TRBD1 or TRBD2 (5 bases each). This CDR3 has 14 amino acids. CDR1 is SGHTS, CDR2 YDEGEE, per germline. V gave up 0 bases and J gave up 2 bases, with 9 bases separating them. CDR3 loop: CASSLGGATYEQYF. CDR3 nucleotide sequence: TGTGCCAGCAGCTTGGGAGGGGCTACCTACGAGCAGTACTTC.

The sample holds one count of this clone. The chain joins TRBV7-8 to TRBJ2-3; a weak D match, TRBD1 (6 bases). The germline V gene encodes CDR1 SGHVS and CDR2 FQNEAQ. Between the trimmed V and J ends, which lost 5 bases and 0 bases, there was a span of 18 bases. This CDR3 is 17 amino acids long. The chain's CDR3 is CASSLGQDSYSTDTQYF. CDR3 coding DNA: TGTGCCAGCAGCCTAGGCCAGGACAGTTATAGCACAGATACGCAGTATTTT.

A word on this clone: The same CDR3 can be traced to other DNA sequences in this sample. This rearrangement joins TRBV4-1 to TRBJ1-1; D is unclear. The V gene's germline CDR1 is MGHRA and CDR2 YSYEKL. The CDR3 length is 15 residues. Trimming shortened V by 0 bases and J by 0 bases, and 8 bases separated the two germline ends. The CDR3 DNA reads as TGCGCCAGCAGCCAAGATCCGGGTTTGAACACTGAAGCTTTCTTT. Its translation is CASSQDPGLNTEAFF.

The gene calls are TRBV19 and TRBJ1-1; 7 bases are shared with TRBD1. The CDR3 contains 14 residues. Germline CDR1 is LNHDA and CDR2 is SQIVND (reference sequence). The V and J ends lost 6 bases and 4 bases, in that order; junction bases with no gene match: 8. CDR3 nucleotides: TGTGCCAGTAGCGTCGACAGGGAGGGCACTGAAGCTTTCTTT. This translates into CASSVDREGTEAFF.

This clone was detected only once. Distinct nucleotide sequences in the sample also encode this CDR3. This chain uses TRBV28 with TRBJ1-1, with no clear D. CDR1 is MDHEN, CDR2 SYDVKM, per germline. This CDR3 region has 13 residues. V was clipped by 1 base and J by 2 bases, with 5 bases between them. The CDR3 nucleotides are TGTGCCAGCAGTTTATCGGGAAACACTGAAGCTTTCTTT. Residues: CASSLSGNTEAFF.

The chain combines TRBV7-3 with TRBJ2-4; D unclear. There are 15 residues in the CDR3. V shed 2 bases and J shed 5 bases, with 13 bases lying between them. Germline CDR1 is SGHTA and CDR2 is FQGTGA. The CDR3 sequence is CASSLRVGPENIQYF. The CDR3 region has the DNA TGTGCCAGCAGCTTACGTGTCGGCCCCGAAAACATTCAGTACTTC.

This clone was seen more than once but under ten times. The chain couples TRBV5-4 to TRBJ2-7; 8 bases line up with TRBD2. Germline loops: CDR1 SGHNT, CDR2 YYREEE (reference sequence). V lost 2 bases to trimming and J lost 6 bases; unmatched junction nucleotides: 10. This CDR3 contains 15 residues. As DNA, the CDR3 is TGTGCCAGCAGCTTACCGGGTAGCGGGGCTTTCGAGCAGTACTTC. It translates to CASSLPGSGAFEQYF.

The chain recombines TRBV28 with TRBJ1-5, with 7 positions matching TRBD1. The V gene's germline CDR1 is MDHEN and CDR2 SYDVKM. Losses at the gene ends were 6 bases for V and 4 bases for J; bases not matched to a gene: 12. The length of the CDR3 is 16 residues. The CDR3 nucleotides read TGTGCCAGCAGAATACTTAAGGGGGCCGGAAATCAGCCCCAGCATTTT. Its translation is CASRILKGAGNQPQHF.

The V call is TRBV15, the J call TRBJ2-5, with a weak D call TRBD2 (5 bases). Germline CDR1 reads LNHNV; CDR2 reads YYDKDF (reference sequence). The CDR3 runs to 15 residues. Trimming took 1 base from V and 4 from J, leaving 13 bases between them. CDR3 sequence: CATSRATTAVETQYF. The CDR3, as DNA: TGTGCCACCAGCAGAGCCACTACAGCGGTAGAGACCCAGTACTTC. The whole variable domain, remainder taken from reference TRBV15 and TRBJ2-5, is DAMVIQNPRYQVTQFGKPVTLSCSQTLNHNVMYWYQQKSSQAPKLLFHYYDKDFNNEADTPDNFQSRRPNTSFCFLDIRSPGLGDTAMYLCATSRATTAVETQYFGPGTRLLVL.

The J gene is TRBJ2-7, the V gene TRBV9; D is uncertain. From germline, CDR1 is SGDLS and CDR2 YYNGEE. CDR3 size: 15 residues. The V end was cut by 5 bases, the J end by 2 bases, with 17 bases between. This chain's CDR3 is CASSFLRYSPYEQYF. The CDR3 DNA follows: TGTGCCAGCAGTTTCCTCCGCTACTCACCCTACGAGCAGTACTTC.